This T cell receptor (beta chain) was profiled in a study of monozygotic twins with inflammatory bowel disease. TCRdb processed the 5' RACE reads again and assigns one entry to each CDR3 protein, with no DNA. The sample has approximately 85,000 distinct CDR3 sequences. Input material: blood. The TCR comes from a human donor with ulcerative colitis or Crohn's disease, or a healthy co-twin of an affected twin (not recorded which).

This chain's CDR3 is CSAIDPIRGTNTEAFF. The genes are TRBV20-1 and TRBJ1-1; TCRdb outputs TRBD1, but without DNA this stays unchecked. Germline assignment: CDR1 DFQATT and CDR2 SNEGSKA (reference sequence). The CDR3 is made up of 16 amino acids.